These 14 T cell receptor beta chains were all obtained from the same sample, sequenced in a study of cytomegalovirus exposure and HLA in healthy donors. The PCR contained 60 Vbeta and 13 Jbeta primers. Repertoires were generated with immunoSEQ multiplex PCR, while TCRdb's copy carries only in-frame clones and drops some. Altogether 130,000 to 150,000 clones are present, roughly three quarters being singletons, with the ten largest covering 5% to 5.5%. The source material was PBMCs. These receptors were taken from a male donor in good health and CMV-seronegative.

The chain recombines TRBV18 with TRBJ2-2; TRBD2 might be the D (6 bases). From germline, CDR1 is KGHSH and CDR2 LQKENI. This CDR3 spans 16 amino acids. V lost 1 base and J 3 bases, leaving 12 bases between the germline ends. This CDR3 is CASSPRRGPDTGELFF. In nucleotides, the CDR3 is TGTGCCAGCTCACCACGGCGGGGCCCCGACACCGGGGAGCTGTTTTTT. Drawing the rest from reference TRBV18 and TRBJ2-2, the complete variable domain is NAGVMQNPRHLVRRRGQEARLRCSPMKGHSHVYWYRQLPEEGLKFMVYLQKENIIDESGMPKERFSAEFPKEGPSILRIQQVVRGDSAAYFCASSPRRGPDTGELFFGEGSRLTVL.

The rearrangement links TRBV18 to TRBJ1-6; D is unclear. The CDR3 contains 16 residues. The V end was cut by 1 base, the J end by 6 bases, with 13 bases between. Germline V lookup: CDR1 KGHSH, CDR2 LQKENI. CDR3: CASSPLAGTANSPLHF. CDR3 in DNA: TGTGCCAGCTCACCACTGGCGGGAACCGCTAATTCACCCCTCCACTTT.

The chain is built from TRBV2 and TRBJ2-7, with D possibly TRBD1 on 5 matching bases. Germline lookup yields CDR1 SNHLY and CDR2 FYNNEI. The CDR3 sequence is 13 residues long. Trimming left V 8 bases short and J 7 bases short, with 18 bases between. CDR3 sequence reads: CASSAYRSGEQYF. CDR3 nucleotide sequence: TGTGCCAGCTCGGCATACAGATCAGGGGAGCAGTACTTC. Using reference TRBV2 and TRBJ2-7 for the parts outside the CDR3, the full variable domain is EPEVTQTPSHQVTQMGQEVILRCVPISNHLYFYWYRQILGQKVEFLVSFYNNEISEKSEIFDDQFSVERPDGSNFTLKIRSTKLEDSAMYFCASSAYRSGEQYFGPGTRLTVT.

CDR3 sequence (DNA): TGTGCCAGCAGTCCCGGGACAGCGAACACAGATACGCAGTATTTT. This codes for CASSPGTANTDTQYF. The chain uses TRBV5-4 and TRBJ2-3; 7 nucleotides align to TRBD1. Trimming at V came to 5 bases and at J to 2 bases, leaving 8 bases not matched to a gene. CDR1 and CDR2 from the germline V gene are SGHNT and YYREEE (reference sequence). CDR3 length: 15 amino acids.

The CDR3 loop is CASSYYQNTNSPLHF. Written as DNA, the CDR3 is TGTGCCAGCAGCTACTATCAGAACACAAATTCACCCCTCCACTTT. This chain links TRBV7-9 with TRBJ1-6; D gene unclear. With 4 bases removed from V and 7 bases from J, the gap between germline ends came to 14 bases. CDR1 is SEHNR, CDR2 FQNEAQ, per germline (reference sequence). The CDR3 runs to 15 residues.

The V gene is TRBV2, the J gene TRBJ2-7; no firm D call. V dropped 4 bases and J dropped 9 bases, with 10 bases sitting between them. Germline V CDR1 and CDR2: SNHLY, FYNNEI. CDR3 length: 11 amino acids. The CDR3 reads CASSVLSSQYF. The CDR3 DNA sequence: TGTGCCAGCAGTGTACTGAGCTCGCAGTACTTC.

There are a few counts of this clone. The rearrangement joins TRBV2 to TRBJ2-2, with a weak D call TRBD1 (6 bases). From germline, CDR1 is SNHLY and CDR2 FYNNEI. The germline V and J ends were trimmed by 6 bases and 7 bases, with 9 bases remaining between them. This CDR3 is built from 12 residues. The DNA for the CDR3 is TGTGCCAGCAGAAACAGGGTCGGGGAGCTGTTTTTT. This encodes CASRNRVGELFF. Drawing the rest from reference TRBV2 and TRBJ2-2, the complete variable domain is EPEVTQTPSHQVTQMGQEVILRCVPISNHLYFYWYRQILGQKVEFLVSFYNNEISEKSEIFDDQFSVERPDGSNFTLKIRSTKLEDSAMYFCASRNRVGELFFGEGSRLTVL.

The CDR3 DNA reads TGTGCCAGCAGCTTAGCGACAGGGGGTGGCTACACCTTC. This gives the protein CASSLATGGGYTF. The V gene is TRBV7-2, the J gene TRBJ1-2; 9 bases fit TRBD1. The CDR3 is 13 residues long. With V trimmed by 0 bases and J by 7 bases, 0 bases remained unmatched. Per the germline V gene, CDR1 is SGHTA and CDR2 is FQGNSA.

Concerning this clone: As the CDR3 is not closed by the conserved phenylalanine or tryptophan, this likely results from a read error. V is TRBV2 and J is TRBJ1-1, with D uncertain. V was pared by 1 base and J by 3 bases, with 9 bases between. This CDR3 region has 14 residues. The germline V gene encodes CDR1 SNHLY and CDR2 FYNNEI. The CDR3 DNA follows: TGTGCCAGCAGTGAAGATGGCCCGGACACTGAAGCTTTCCTT. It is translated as CASSEDGPDTEAFL.

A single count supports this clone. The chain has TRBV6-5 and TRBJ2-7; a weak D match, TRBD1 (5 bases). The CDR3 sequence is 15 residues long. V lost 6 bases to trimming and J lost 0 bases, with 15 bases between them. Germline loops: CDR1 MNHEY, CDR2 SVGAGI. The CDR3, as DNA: TGTGCCAGCAGCGCAGGGTACGGTCTCTCCTACGAGCAGTACTTC. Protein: CASSAGYGLSYEQYF.

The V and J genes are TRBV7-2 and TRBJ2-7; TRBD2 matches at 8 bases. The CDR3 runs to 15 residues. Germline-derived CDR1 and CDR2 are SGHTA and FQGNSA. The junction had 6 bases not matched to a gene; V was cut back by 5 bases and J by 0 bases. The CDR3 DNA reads TGTGCCAGCAGCCCCGGGGGGGCAGCCTCCTACGAGCAGTACTTC. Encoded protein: CASSPGGAASYEQYF.

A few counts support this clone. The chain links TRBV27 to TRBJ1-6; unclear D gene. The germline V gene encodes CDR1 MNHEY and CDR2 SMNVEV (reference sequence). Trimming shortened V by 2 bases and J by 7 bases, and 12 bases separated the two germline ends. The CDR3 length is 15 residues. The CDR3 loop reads CASSLRASLNSPLHF. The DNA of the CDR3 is TGTGCCAGCAGTTTAAGAGCGTCCCTGAATTCACCCCTCCACTTT.

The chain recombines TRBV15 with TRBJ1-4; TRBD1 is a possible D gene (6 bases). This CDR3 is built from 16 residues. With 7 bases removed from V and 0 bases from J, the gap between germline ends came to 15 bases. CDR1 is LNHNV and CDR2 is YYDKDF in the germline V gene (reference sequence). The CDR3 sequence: CATIPTGGATNEKLFF. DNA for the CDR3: TGTGCCACCATCCCGACAGGAGGTGCAACTAATGAAAAACTGTTTTTT.

In DNA, the CDR3 is TGTGCCAGCAGTTCATATAGAACAGGTAGAGCTTTCTTT. The encoded protein is CASSSYRTGRAFF. This rearrangement joins TRBV6-5 to TRBJ1-1, with D tentatively TRBD1 (5 bases). The CDR3 sequence is 13 residues long. The V end lost 4 bases, the J end lost 10 bases, and 16 bases lay between the germline ends. Germline V gene sequence: CDR1 MNHEY, CDR2 SVGAGI.